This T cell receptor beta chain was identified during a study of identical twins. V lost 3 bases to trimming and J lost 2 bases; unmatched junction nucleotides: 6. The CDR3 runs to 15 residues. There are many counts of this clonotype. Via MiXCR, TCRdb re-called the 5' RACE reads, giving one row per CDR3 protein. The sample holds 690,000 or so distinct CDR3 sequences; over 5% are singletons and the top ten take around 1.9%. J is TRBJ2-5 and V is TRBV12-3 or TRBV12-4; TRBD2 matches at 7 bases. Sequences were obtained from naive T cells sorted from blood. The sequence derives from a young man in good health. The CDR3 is CASSFVSGGQETQYF. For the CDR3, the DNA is TGTGCCAGCAGTTTTGTTTCGGGGGGTCAAGAGACCCAGTACTTC.